This T cell receptor beta chain is drawn from a study of early stage breast cancer tumors. Study at large: ER+/PR+/HER2- status applied to about 70% of the 16 invasive breast tumors. Invasive lobular carcinomas made up about 30% of the 12 ER+/PR+/HER2- tumors. Each sample averaged roughly 10-fold read coverage. Overall study findings and caveats: Tumors had approximately 2.7-fold higher T cell density and higher clonality than adjacent normal breast tissue.

V was clipped by 6 bases and J by 5 bases, with 13 bases between them. The CDR3 spans 13 residues. In germline, CDR1 is LNHDA, CDR2 SQIVND (reference sequence). Clones were read by immunoSEQ multiplex PCR, and TCRdb kept only the in-frame ones, dropping some. The sample has about 19,000 clones; 80% to 90% are singletons. This clone was picked up one time. Its antigen is still unknown. This clonotype was obtained from a person aged 65 to 79 with breast cancer. V and J are TRBV19 and TRBJ1-2, with D perhaps TRBD1 (6 bases). The specimen was blood. CDR3 DNA sequence: TGTGCCAGTAGAGTACAGGGCCCTTATGGCTACACCTTC. Its protein is CASRVQGPYGYTF. The complete variable domain, with remaining parts taken from reference TRBV19 and TRBJ1-2, reads DGGITQSPKYLFRKEGQNVTLSCEQNLNHDAMYWYRQDPGQGLRLIYYSQIVNDFQKGDIAEGYSVSREKKESFPLTVTSAQKNPTAFYLCASRVQGPYGYTFGSGTRLTVV.